The subject of this entry is one T cell receptor (beta chain). Its antigen remains undetermined. No per-base quality is available; no much larger clone lies one base away. This entry is derived from a study of shared clonotypes between healthy human individuals (dated by TCRdb to the early 2020s). General notes on the study: The cohort included a few men and a couple of women between 18 and 49 years of age. Per donor, three plates each were used for CD4 naive and CD4 memory, two for CD8 naive, and one for CD8 memory. Blood TCR repertoires of about five healthy adults were deeply sequenced to estimate repertoire size and the extent of clonotype sharing between individuals. Libraries were prepared and TCR repertoires were sequenced by different laboratories using diverse techniques, in order to increase sequencing depth and limit assay-specific biases. Between about 0.9 and 9 billion PBMCs per donor were obtained by leukapheresis. Study-wide conclusions, independent of this receptor: Even with the large sequencing depth, rarefaction of the sorted-subset datasets indicated that sequencing was incomplete. Pairwise subsampling led to the expectation that sequencing depth would affect the degree of clonotype sharing among donors. Sharing across a handful of donors was observed for approximately 5% of naive CD4, 3.5% of naive CD8, over 2% of memory CD4, and roughly 0.4% of memory CD8 clonotypes. Sampling was limited to blood, and TCR repertoires in tissue likely differ from TCR repertoires in blood. Compared with non-shared clonotypes, clonotypes shared by all four sorted-subset donors had higher generation probabilities. The small number of donors limited the genetic and exposure-history diversity represented. Naive subsets generally had larger estimated clonotype richness than memory subsets.

The donors were healthy, HIV-negative adults with no recently reported acute infections or vaccinations. Every donor was a Caucasian adult living in Nashville, Tennessee, USA. CD4+ T cells were enriched by magnetic negative selection, after which naive cells were positively selected on CD45RA and the negative fraction was taken as the memory subset. Blood was collected by leukapheresis, and PBMCs were isolated by Ficoll-Histopaque density gradient centrifugation and then cryopreserved in liquid nitrogen vapor phase. Purity and quantity of every magnetically sorted T cell population were checked by analytical flow cytometry. Each sorted fraction had its genomic DNA isolated and then quantified by UV absorbance on a Nanodrop 2000c. V is pared back by 6 bases and J by 2 bases, with 8 bases lying between the germline termini. Its CDR3 holds 12 amino acids, cysteine through phenylalanine. Only the CDR3 portion is preserved as DNA: 36 bases, with reading frame beginning at the first base. Sequences MDHEN (CDR1) and SYDVKM (CDR2) are obtained from the germline V gene.

TCR CDR3 regions were amplified from genomic DNA by multiplex PCR using the deep immunoSEQ assay. Genomic DNA extracted from each cell subset was distributed evenly over all wells of several immunoSEQ 96-well plates, and each plate served as one replicate. For sorted subsets, each replicate PCR was loaded with 200 ng genomic DNA, equivalent to 32,000 or so T cell genomes. Purified libraries were quantified with a Qubit 3.0 fluorometer, sized on a Bioanalyzer 2100, and re-quantified with the KAPA Library Quantification kit. A separate single-read 150-cycle Illumina NextSeq 550 flow cell was used to sequence each immunoSEQ 96-well plate. The paper's data handling went like this. The immunoSEQ output contained only junctional sequences without quality scores, so filtering could not match that applied to full-length reads. To assign V/J genes and CDR3, sequences were annotated against IMGT germline references using PyIR, a Python wrapper for IgBLAST v1.9. Any read was removed if the V/J assignment was weak (E-value above 1e-6), the CDR3 was missing, or the read contained stop codons, out-of-frame junctions, or ambiguous translated residues. V3J clonotypes were defined by identical inferred V gene, J gene, and CDR3 amino acid sequence. Percentage overlap between repertoires was calculated by dividing the number of shared unique clonotypes by the size of the smaller repertoire. Three approaches were used to assess repertoire richness: RTK rarefaction, the Chao1 estimator, and Recon v2.1 estimates of unobserved clonotypes. OLGA was used to compute generation probabilities for all TCRbeta clonotypes that the gDNA method yielded from a handful of donors. What TCRdb holds here is the immuneACCESS table cut down to in-frame rearrangements. Part of the clones is not present; checked against another copy, under half of the missing clones reflect an unresolved V gene, and the others are unexplained. V and J calls and clone size come straight from that table; D and trimming were deduced from the DNA. In this sample the table shows roughly 1 million clones, about 75% of which occur a single time. Nearly 1.5% of the sample goes to the ten largest clones.

The sequenced sample was memory CD4+ T cells sorted from blood. Taken with the paper, the label for cell subset or site translates to: CD45RA-negative fraction. The V and J segments used are TRBV28 and TRBJ2-7, with no confidently assigned D gene. This sequence was found in a young man in good health. The DNA sequence reads TGTGCCAGCAGATGGCCTCCCTACGAGCAGTACTTC. It specifies CASRWPPYEQYF.